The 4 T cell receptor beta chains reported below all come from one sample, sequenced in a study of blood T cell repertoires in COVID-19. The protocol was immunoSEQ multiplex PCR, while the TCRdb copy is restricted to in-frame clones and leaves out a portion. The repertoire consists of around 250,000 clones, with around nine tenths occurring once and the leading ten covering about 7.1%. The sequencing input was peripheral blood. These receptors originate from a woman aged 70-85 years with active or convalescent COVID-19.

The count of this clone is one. In nucleotides, the CDR3 is TGTGCCAGCAGCGTAGACCCCCTTGGAGCAGGGGAGCAGTTCTTC. Protein sequence: CASSVDPLGAGEQFF. V and J are TRBV9 and TRBJ2-1; perhaps TRBD1 as D (5 bases). The CDR3 sequence is 15 residues long. CDR1 and CDR2 (germline): SGDLS, YYNGEE. Between the trimmed V and J ends, which lost 0 bases and 10 bases, there was a span of 17 bases.

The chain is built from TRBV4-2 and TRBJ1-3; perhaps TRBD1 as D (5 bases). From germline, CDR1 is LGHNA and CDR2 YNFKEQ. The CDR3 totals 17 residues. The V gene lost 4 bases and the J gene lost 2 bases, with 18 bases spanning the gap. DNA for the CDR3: TGTGCCAGCAGCCCCCATTACAGGAACGGTGCTGGAAACACCATATATTTT. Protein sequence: CASSPHYRNGAGNTIYF.

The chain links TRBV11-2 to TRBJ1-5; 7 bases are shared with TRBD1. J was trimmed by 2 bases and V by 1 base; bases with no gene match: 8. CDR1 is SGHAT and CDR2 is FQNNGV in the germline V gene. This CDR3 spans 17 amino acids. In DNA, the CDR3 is TGTGCCAGCAGCTTAGGGACAGGCGGATCGGGCAATCAGCCCCAGCATTTT. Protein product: CASSLGTGGSGNQPQHF.

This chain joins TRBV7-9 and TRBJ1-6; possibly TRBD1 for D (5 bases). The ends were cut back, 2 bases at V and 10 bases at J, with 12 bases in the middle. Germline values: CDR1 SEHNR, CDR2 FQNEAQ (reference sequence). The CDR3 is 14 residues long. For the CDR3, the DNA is TGTGCCAGCAGCTTAAATGGGAGGGGATCACCCCTCCACTTT. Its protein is CASSLNGRGSPLHF.